Listed below are T cell receptor beta chains from one sample, sequenced in a study of OX40 agonist ivuxolimab in advanced cancers. The protocol was immunoSEQ multiplex PCR, while the TCRdb copy is restricted to in-frame clones and leaves out a portion. Among tens of thousands of clones listed, about 90% were seen once. Source: CD4+ or CD8+ T cells sorted from blood, taken in a trial of the OX40 agonist ivuxolimab. These receptors came from an adult with an advanced solid tumor such as melanoma, head and neck, liver or kidney cancer. CDR3s include the opening cysteine and the closing phenylalanine or tryptophan. D genes are given only for firm matches. Some rows have no size entry. The others give once, few or many, or a class for an expanded clone.

TRBD1,TRBV7-2,TRBJ1-1,-,CASSSQGTGGLNTEAFF,TGTGCCAGCAGCTCTCAAGGGACAGGGGGTCTAAACACTGAAGCTTTCTTT
TRBD1,TRBV9,TRBJ2-7,-,CASSVDGTATYEQYF,TGTGCCAGCAGCGTAGATGGGACAGCCACCTACGAGCAGTACTTC
-,TRBV4-1,TRBJ2-7,-,CASSQGNREVHEQYF,TGCGCCAGCAGCCAAGGTAACAGGGAGGTCCACGAGCAGTACTTC
-,TRBV6-5,TRBJ1-1,-,CASSYSGGGLQTEAFF,TGTGCCAGCAGTTACTCCGGGGGAGGGCTACAGACTGAAGCTTTCTTT
TRBD1,TRBV7-2,TRBJ2-3,few,CASSLSGQGTDTQYF,TGTGCCAGCAGCTTAAGTGGACAGGGAACAGATACGCAGTATTTT
-,TRBV7-3,TRBJ1-1,-,CASSLTAGLNTEAFF,TGTGCCAGCAGCTTAACGGCAGGTCTGAACACTGAAGCTTTCTTT
-,TRBV27,TRBJ1-2,-,CASSFGSGPSFGYTF,TGTGCCAGCAGTTTCGGTTCAGGGCCCTCCTTCGGCTACACCTTC
-,TRBV28,TRBJ1-1,-,CASSKAQKNTEAFF,TGTGCCAGCAGTAAGGCACAGAAGAACACTGAAGCTTTCTTT
TRBD1,TRBV27,TRBJ2-7,-,CASSPLGQGNYYEQYF,TGTGCCAGCAGTCCGCTGGGACAGGGGAACTACTACGAGCAGTACTTC
-,TRBV5-1,TRBJ1-2,-,CASSLDTGRYGYTF,TGCGCCAGCAGCTTGGATACAGGGCGATATGGCTACACCTTC
-,TRBV9,TRBJ1-1,-,CASSSQGKTRPEAFF,TGTGCCAGCAGCTCGCAGGGAAAGACGCGGCCTGAAGCTTTCTTT